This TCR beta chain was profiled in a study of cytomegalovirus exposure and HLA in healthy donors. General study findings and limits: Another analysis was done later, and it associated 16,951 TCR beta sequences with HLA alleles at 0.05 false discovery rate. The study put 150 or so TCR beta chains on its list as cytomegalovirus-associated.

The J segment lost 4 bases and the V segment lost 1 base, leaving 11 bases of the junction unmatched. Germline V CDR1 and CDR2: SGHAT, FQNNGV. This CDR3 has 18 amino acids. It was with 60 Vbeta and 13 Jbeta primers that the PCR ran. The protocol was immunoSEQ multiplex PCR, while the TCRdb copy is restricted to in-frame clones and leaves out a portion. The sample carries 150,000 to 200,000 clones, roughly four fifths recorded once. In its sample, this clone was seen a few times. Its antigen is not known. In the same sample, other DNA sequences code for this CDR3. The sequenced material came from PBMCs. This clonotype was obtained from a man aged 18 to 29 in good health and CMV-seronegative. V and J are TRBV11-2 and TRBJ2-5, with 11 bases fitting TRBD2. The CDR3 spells CASSLAPPTSGSGETQYF. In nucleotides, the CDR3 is TGTGCCAGCAGCTTAGCTCCTCCTACTAGCGGGAGTGGAGAGACCCAGTACTTC.